The 12 T cell receptor beta chains below come from one sample, sequenced in a study of human T cells and chemical hapten exposure. One entry per CDR3 protein, called by TCRdb with MiXCR from the RACE reads. The sample contains 75,000 to 100,000 distinct CDR3 sequences, 9.5% to 15% of which appear only once. The time point: patch test 1, 2 weeks after DPC sensitization. Treatment denoted: therapeutic diphenylcyclopropenone sensitization with weekly scalp DPC. The input for sequencing was whole blood, taken in connection with sensitization to the hapten diphenylcyclopropenone (DPC). All receptors derive from a woman aged 40 to 50 with alopecia areata. Some clones in this sample may be carry-over from other donors' samples.

This clonotype was detected a few times. The rearrangement uses TRBV27 and TRBJ2-1, with 15 bases that match TRBD2. Unmatched junction bases numbered 9, after V lost 6 bases and J lost 6 bases. The CDR3 contains 17 residues. Germline V gene data show CDR1 as MNHEY and CDR2 as SMNVEV (reference sequence). The chain's CDR3 is CASSSGLAGGPSNEQFF. CDR3 nucleotide sequence: TGTGCCAGCAGCTCTGGACTAGCGGGAGGGCCCTCCAATGAGCAGTTCTTC.

This clonotype showed up many times. The chain carries TRBV28 and TRBJ2-3; tentatively, D is TRBD1 or TRBD2 (6 bases each). Trimming pared 6 bases from V and 5 bases from J, leaving 18 bases between. CDR3 length: 15 residues. CDR1 MDHEN and CDR2 SYDVKM come from the germline V gene. The CDR3 DNA reads as TGTGCCAGCAGGGCAAGTAGGAGGGGGAAAGATACGCAGTATTTT. Encoded protein: CASRASRRGKDTQYF.

CDR3 amino acids: CATSDPASEGGEQYF. CDR3 DNA: TGTGCCACCAGTGATCCCGCATCGGAGGGAGGCGAGCAGTACTTC. The gene calls are TRBV24-1 and TRBJ2-7, with D perhaps TRBD2 (6 bases). The CDR3 is 15 residues long. Germline V gene data show CDR1 as KGHDR and CDR2 as SFDVKD. Trimming left V 3 bases short and J 6 bases short, with 17 bases between.

This clonotype has only a few counts. The chain links TRBV14 to TRBJ2-3; D remains unclear. Germline V CDR1 and CDR2: SGHDN, FVKESK. V was cut by 4 bases and J by 6 bases, with 8 bases left in between. The length of the CDR3 is 12 residues. CDR3 nucleotide sequence: TGTGCCAGCAGCCGTTTAAGGGATACGCAGTATTTT. Amino acids: CASSRLRDTQYF.

This clonotype has a count of ten or more. The chain employs TRBV9 and TRBJ2-5; TRBD2 matches 8 bases. The germline V gene encodes CDR1 SGDLS and CDR2 YYNGEE. Germline trimming cut 3 bases from V and 5 bases from J; bases unmatched to any gene: 6. The CDR3 length is 14 residues. The CDR3 is CASSAGRALETQYF. In DNA form, the CDR3 reads TGTGCCAGCAGCGCCGGGAGGGCCTTGGAGACCCAGTACTTC.

This clonotype was found a few times. The chain combines TRBV7-2 with TRBJ2-7, with D possibly TRBD2 on 6 matching bases. The length of the CDR3 is 14 residues. Germline V CDR1 and CDR2: SGHTA, FQGNSA. Trimming removed 3 bases at V and 4 bases at J, with 13 bases between. Here the CDR3 reads CASSFTGSEYEQYF. CDR3 DNA: TGTGCCAGCAGCTTTACCGGGAGTGAGTACGAGCAGTACTTC.

This clonotype was counted many times. The V gene is TRBV6-2 or TRBV6-3, the J gene TRBJ2-3, with D tentatively TRBD1 or TRBD2 (5 bases each). From germline, CDR1 is MNHEY and CDR2 SVGEGT. The CDR3 has 15 amino acids. Between the trimmed V and J ends, which lost 6 bases and 6 bases, there was a span of 19 bases. Here the CDR3 DNA reads TGTGCCAGCAGCCGACGGGGACGGACACTTGATACGCAGTATTTT. It specifies CASSRRGRTLDTQYF.

This clonotype has just a few counts. V usage is TRBV24-1 and J usage is TRBJ1-1; D gene unclear. Trimming removed 10 bases from V and 1 base from J, with 12 bases in between. Germline V gene lookup returns CDR1 KGHDR and CDR2 SFDVKD. This CDR3 is 13 amino acids long. The CDR3 DNA reads as TGTGCCACGGTTAGTGCGACGAACACTGAAGCTTTCTTT. Its translation: CATVSATNTEAFF.

V and J are TRBV7-9 and TRBJ2-7; possibly TRBD2 for D (5 bases). Trimming cost V 8 bases and J 6 bases, with 11 bases left between them. The length of the CDR3 is 11 residues. Germline lookup yields CDR1 SEHNR and CDR2 FQNEAQ (reference sequence). This CDR3 is CASGRTSEQYF. The CDR3 DNA sequence: TGTGCCAGCGGCCGAACTAGCGAGCAGTACTTC.

This clonotype was found many times. The chain is built from TRBV6-2 or TRBV6-3 and TRBJ2-7; no clear D. V dropped 3 bases and J dropped 0 bases, with 21 bases sitting between them. CDR3 length: 18 amino acids. Germline CDR1 and CDR2: MNHEY and SVGEGT. The DNA for the CDR3 is TGTGCCAGCAGTTATGGGGTCTTTCGCAGGTGGGGCTCCTACGAGCAGTACTTC. This encodes CASSYGVFRRWGSYEQYF.

This clonotype has ten or more counts. The rearrangement links TRBV7-9 to TRBJ2-7, with 10 bases identical to TRBD2. J lost 2 bases, V lost 6 bases, and 1 base had no gene match. Germline-derived CDR1 and CDR2 are SEHNR and FQNEAQ (reference sequence). The CDR3 length is 13 residues. The CDR3 coding sequence is TGTGCCAGCAGTCTAGCGGGGGCCTACGAGCAGTACTTC. Translation: CASSLAGAYEQYF. The complete variable domain, with remaining parts taken from reference TRBV7-9 and TRBJ2-7, reads DTGVSQNPRHKITKRGQNVTFRCDPISEHNRLYWYRQTLGQGPEFLTYFQNEAQLEKSRLLSDRFSAERPKGSFSTLEIQRTEQGDSAMYLCASSLAGAYEQYFGPGTRLTVT.

The chain links TRBV28 to TRBJ2-5; D may correspond to TRBD1 or TRBD2 (5 bases each). Germline assignment: CDR1 MDHEN and CDR2 SYDVKM. The CDR3 is 13 amino acids. Trimming took 2 bases from V and 14 from J, leaving 18 bases between them. The CDR3 nucleotides are TGTGCCAGCAGTTTAGTCAGGGACCCGCCCGACTACTTC. It encodes CASSLVRDPPDYF.